This T cell receptor beta chain was identified during a study of graft-versus-host responses after intestinal transplantation. The data were produced by immunoSEQ multiplex PCR, yet TCRdb's version contains in-frame clones alone and is incomplete. The table has over 20,000 clones, about 40% seen once. The reaction was completed, and proliferating CFSE-low CD3+CD4+ and CD3+CD8+ responders were then sorted. A few counts support this clone. Study results and limitations: High graft-versus-host to host-versus-graft clonal ratios were seen in allografts of patients with graft-donor T cell macrochimerism. GvH clone levels peaked in circulation, and this peak was associated with early post-transplant HvG declines.

This TCR came from a human patient who received an intestinal transplant. This specimen consisted of alloreactive CD4+ T cells from a mixed lymphocyte reaction culture, obtained before intestinal transplant. As for subset: CFSE-low proliferating T cells sorted from roughly six-day pre-transplant mixed lymphocyte reaction (GvH or HvG direction).

CDR3 nucleotide sequence: TGCGCCAGCAGACCCGAACCGGGACTACCCACAGATACGCAGTATTTT. Translation gives CASRPEPGLPTDTQYF. This chain uses TRBV5-1 with TRBJ2-3; 7 bases fit TRBD2. CDR3 length: 16 residues. After removal of 5 bases from V and 2 bases from J, the junction contained 11 bases not matched to a gene. The V gene's germline CDR1 is SGHRS and CDR2 YFSETQ.